This TCR beta chain comes out of a study of blood T cell repertoires in COVID-19. V gave up 3 bases and J gave up 10 bases, with 15 bases separating them. This CDR3 is 13 amino acids long. Grouping used clinical history reported by participants in a survey and questionnaire. It was within 2 weeks before study entry that exposed participants met a COVID-19 case. Original processing notes: The assay estimated nucleated cells by amplifying reference gene primers. Sequencing used immunoSEQ multiplex PCR; TCRdb keeps in-frame clones, though not all of them. D and trimming were read from the DNA, whereas the V and J calls and clone size are those reported in that table. Of approximately 300,000 clones detected, 90% to 95% appear once; the ten largest clones hold roughly 3.9%.

The chain employs TRBV12-3 or TRBV12-4 and TRBJ1-1, with no clear D. This clonotype originated in a woman in her 30s who had been exposed to COVID-19. The sequencing input was PBMCs or T cells enriched from blood (not recorded which). The CDR3 is CASSFRPRESAFF. CDR3 coding DNA: TGTGCCAGCAGTTTCCGGCCCCGGGAGTCAGCTTTCTTT.